Listed below are T cell receptor beta chains from one sample, sequenced in a study of cytomegalovirus exposure and HLA in healthy donors. Clones were read by immunoSEQ multiplex PCR, and TCRdb kept only the in-frame ones, dropping some. The data contain about 160,000 clones, approximately 79% of them singletons. Sample: PBMCs. These receptors were obtained from a man aged 40-49 years in good health and CMV-seronegative. CDR3s include the opening cysteine and the closing phenylalanine or tryptophan. D genes are given only for firm matches.

NA,TRBV18,TRBJ2-5,CASSPPAEETQYF
TRBD1,TRBV6-4,TRBJ2-5,CASSGTTGTGKETQYF
TRBD2,TRBV28,TRBJ2-7,CASSFKVAGGSYEQYF
NA,TRBV6-6,TRBJ2-5,CASIPRRGGGETQYF
TRBD1,TRBV15,TRBJ1-2,CATSTAGTGVNYGYTF
NA,TRBV6-4,TRBJ2-3,CASSDSFSSSTDTQYF
TRBD2,TRBV15,TRBJ2-3,CATSRGGVDTQYF
NA,TRBV5-1,TRBJ1-5,CASSLGERRPQHF
TRBD1,TRBV6-1,TRBJ1-4,CASETGGQEKLFF
TRBD1,TRBV28,TRBJ1-5,CASSSGQPGNQPQHF
NA,TRBV25-1,TRBJ2-7,CASSEIVSKGEPYEQYF
TRBD1,TRBV4-1,TRBJ1-5,CASSLRDRGGGSNQPQHF
TRBD1,TRBV5-1,TRBJ2-7,CASSLWLDRENEQYF
TRBD2,TRBV6-1,TRBJ2-5,CASSELAGGQETQYF
TRBD1,TRBV7-8,TRBJ2-7,CASSQTGTGAYEQYF
NA,TRBV6-6,TRBJ1-1,CASSGRGVTEAFF
TRBD1,TRBV7-2,TRBJ2-5,CASSLGSGGSRETQYF
TRBD1,TRBV2,TRBJ1-2,CASRDSGTGGARGYTF
NA,TRBV7-2,TRBJ1-3,CASSLTGQTTGNTIYF
TRBD2,TRBV9,TRBJ2-2,CASSVELGLEGGELFF
TRBD2,TRBV6-1,TRBJ2-1,CASASGPGDVDEQFF
TRBD1,TRBV2,TRBJ1-6,CASEGTGVWGRYNSPLHF
TRBD1,TRBV4-3,TRBJ1-2,CASSPGQGEYGYTF
NA,TRBV5-4,TRBJ2-7,CASSLRGTPYEQYF
TRBD1,TRBV20-1,TRBJ2-7,CSARLTGEQYF
NA,TRBV7-7,TRBJ2-3,CASSLSTGGDTQYF
NA,TRBV18,TRBJ1-6,CASSPAGDSPLHF
NA,TRBV13,TRBJ1-2,CASSSQQWANYGYTF
NA,TRBV19,TRBJ2-7,CASSTRGTEQYF
NA,TRBV5-5,TRBJ2-5,CASSLRTVQETQYF
TRBD1,TRBV7-9,TRBJ1-2,CASSWGTGGSEGYTF
TRBD1,TRBV5-4,TRBJ2-7,CASSLAQGNEQYF
TRBD1,TRBV10-3,TRBJ2-3,CAISESGWPQGSPDTQYF
TRBD1,TRBV6-1,TRBJ2-7,CASSSDRNSYEQYF
TRBD1,TRBV28,TRBJ1-4,CASSTRQGAREKLFF
NA,TRBV10-3,TRBJ2-7,CAISPGSFKSYEQYF
NA,TRBV4-2,TRBJ2-7,CASSQGALSWEQYF
NA,TRBV18,TRBJ2-7,CASSPQGAYEQYF
NA,TRBV10-2,TRBJ1-2,CASSVGLVYYGYTF
TRBD1,TRBV7-2,TRBJ1-2,CASSSWTGVDGYTF
TRBD1,TRBV7-3,TRBJ2-7,CASSLRAGGDYEQYF
TRBD2,TRBV4-1,TRBJ2-3,CASSQGRASGGSTDTQYF
TRBD1,TRBV2,TRBJ1-2,CASIRTGVGYTF
NA,TRBV18,TRBJ1-4,CASSPFRQINEKLFF
NA,TRBV6-1,TRBJ1-1,CASNSDSPNTEAFF
TRBD1,TRBV6-5,TRBJ2-5,CAIADRGRRETQYF
NA,TRBV5-6,TRBJ2-1,CASSFLWRGATSYNEQFF
NA,TRBV7-9,TRBJ2-7,CASSLSQAYEQYF
TRBD2,TRBV27,TRBJ2-1,CASSLSPAGVYNEQFF